This TCR beta chain came from a study of T cells expressing NK-cell markers. TCRdb reprocessed the 5' RACE reads; each CDR3 protein has one entry and no DNA is given. Recorded for this sample: about 380,000 distinct CDR3 sequences. This CDR3 contains 15 residues. Germline V lookup: CDR1 SGDLS, CDR2 YYNGEE. The sequence came from a man aged 18-75 years in good health. The chain uses TRBV9 and TRBJ2-1; TCRdb gives TRBD1 as the D gene, but with no DNA this cannot be confirmed. The sample comprised blood T cells: a sorted CD56 or NKG2C T cell subset, CD4+ or CD8+ T cells, or bulk PBMC T cells (not recorded which). CDR3 sequence reads: CASSAGGPRWDEQFF.